The 31 T cell receptor beta chains below come from one sample, sequenced in a study of blood T cell repertoires in COVID-19. Profiling relied on immunoSEQ multiplex PCR, and the TCRdb table lists in-frame clones only, not all of them. The sample has under 200,000 clones, roughly 81% seen once. The sequenced material came from peripheral blood. These receptors came from a woman aged 45 to 65 with COVID-19, enrolled during active disease.

The rearrangement joins TRBV7-6 to TRBJ2-7; D call uncertain. The germline V and J ends were trimmed by 7 bases and 9 bases, with 19 bases remaining between them. The germline V gene encodes CDR1 SGHVS and CDR2 FNYEAQ. This CDR3 has 13 amino acids. As DNA, the CDR3 is TGTGCCAGCATCAATGCTGCTATCTCCTTGCAGTACTTC. It translates to CASINAAISLQYF.

J is TRBJ2-3 and V is TRBV9, with 7 bases identical to TRBD2. Germline V lookup: CDR1 SGDLS, CDR2 YYNGEE. V trimming: 0 bases; J trimming: 3 bases; junction bases outside the gene matches: 1. The CDR3 is made up of 14 amino acids. CDR3 sequence: CASSVALATDTQYF. The DNA of the CDR3 is TGTGCCAGCAGCGTAGCACTAGCGACAGATACGCAGTATTTT.

This clone was counted between two and nine times. The V gene is TRBV12-3 or TRBV12-4, the J gene TRBJ1-6, with D possibly matching TRBD1 (5 bases). Trimming stripped 7 bases from V and 9 bases from J, with 13 bases between. The CDR3 spans 13 residues. The CDR3 loop reads CASKTEYTSPLHF. As DNA, the CDR3 is TGTGCCAGCAAGACAGAGTACACTTCACCCCTCCACTTT.

The rearrangement links TRBV7-9 to TRBJ2-3, with TRBD1 as a possible D gene (7 bases). Germline lookup yields CDR1 SEHNR and CDR2 FQNEAQ (reference sequence). The CDR3 runs to 17 residues. V lost 4 bases, J lost 2 bases, and 19 bases lay in between. The CDR3 DNA reads as TGTGCCAGCAGCTCCACGCTCTCAGGGGGGAACACAGATACGCAGTATTTT. It encodes CASSSTLSGGNTDTQYF.

This clone has a single count. CDR3: CASSPKGRGNTEAFF. The CDR3 region has the DNA TGTGCCAGCTCACCAAAGGGCCGGGGGAACACTGAAGCTTTCTTT. The chain couples TRBV18 to TRBJ1-1; D is undetermined. Trimming stripped 2 bases from V and 1 base from J, with 11 bases between. The V gene's germline CDR1 is KGHSH and CDR2 LQKENI. The CDR3 extends over 15 amino acids.

CDR3 residues: CACARDRRVNEQFF. CDR3 DNA: TGTGCCTGCGCCCGGGACAGGAGGGTAAATGAGCAGTTCTTC. The gene calls are TRBV30 and TRBJ2-1, with 8 bases aligning to TRBD1. The CDR3 consists of 14 residues. V dropped 6 bases and J dropped 7; count of bases not matched to a gene: 11. CDR1 is GTSNPN and CDR2 is SVGIG in the germline V gene (reference sequence).

The chain employs TRBV7-3 and TRBJ1-1, with 7 nucleotides matching TRBD1. J gave up 4 bases and V 4 bases, and 6 bases lay outside the gene matches. The germline CDR1 and CDR2 sequences are SGHTA and FQGTGA. This CDR3 has 14 amino acids. In nucleotides, the CDR3 is TGTGCCAGCAGCTCCGACAGGGTCGGCACTGAAGCTTTCTTT. Its protein is CASSSDRVGTEAFF.

The chain has TRBV5-6 and TRBJ2-5; possibly TRBD2 for D (6 bases). V was cut by 4 bases and J by 7 bases, with 20 bases left in between. The CDR3 runs 15 residues. Germline CDR1 reads SGHDT; CDR2 reads YYEEEE. The CDR3 sequence is CASSADVGGRWTQYF. The CDR3 nucleotides are TGTGCCAGCAGCGCGGATGTGGGGGGACGATGGACCCAGTACTTC.

V and J are TRBV4-3 and TRBJ1-2; perhaps TRBD1 as D (6 bases). The CDR3 extends over 16 amino acids. Trimming took off 0 bases at V and 0 bases at J, with 11 bases between the two ends. Per germline, CDR1 LGHNA and CDR2 YSLEER. CDR3 sequence: CASSQESTGTNYGYTF. CDR3 in DNA: TGCGCCAGCAGCCAAGAGTCGACAGGAACTAACTATGGCTACACCTTC.

CDR3 in amino acids: CASGLGGQGNLEETQYF. CDR3 coding DNA: TGTGCTAGTGGTTTGGGGGGACAGGGGAATTTGGAAGAGACCCAGTACTTC. The chain links TRBV12-5 to TRBJ2-5, with 10 bases fitting TRBD1. The junction had 8 bases not matched to a gene; V was cut back by 1 base and J by 3 bases. CDR3 size: 17 residues. The germline V gene encodes CDR1 LGHNT and CDR2 FRNRAP.

The genes are TRBV9 and TRBJ2-2; TRBD2 matches 10 bases. The V gene's germline CDR1 is SGDLS and CDR2 YYNGEE. J was trimmed by 10 bases and V by 0 bases; bases with no gene match: 6. The CDR3 totals 15 residues. The CDR3 sequence: CASSVGLAGDTELFF. CDR3 DNA: TGTGCCAGCAGCGTAGGCCTAGCGGGGGACACGGAGCTGTTTTTT.

The chain joins TRBV7-9 to TRBJ1-1, with D perhaps TRBD1 (5 bases). With 4 bases removed from V and 3 bases from J, the gap between germline ends came to 12 bases. The CDR3 extends over 14 amino acids. Germline CDR1 and CDR2: SEHNR and FQNEAQ (reference sequence). The DNA of the CDR3 is TGTGCCAGCAGCTGGACTCGGGGGGACACTGAAGCTTTCTTT. The encoded protein is CASSWTRGDTEAFF.

This clone appeared once. This chain uses TRBV5-5 with TRBJ1-4, with TRBD1 as a possible D gene (5 bases). The V gene lost 1 base and the J gene lost 7 bases, with 11 bases spanning the gap. The length of the CDR3 is 14 residues. Germline V gene lookup returns CDR1 SGHKS and CDR2 YYEKEE (reference sequence). The CDR3 DNA follows: TGTGCCAGCAGCTTGATGGGACTGGGTGAAAAACTGTTTTTT. Protein product: CASSLMGLGEKLFF.

The rearrangement uses TRBV6-6 and TRBJ2-7, with 8 bases matching TRBD1. The length of the CDR3 is 16 residues. V dropped 2 bases and J dropped 0; count of bases not matched to a gene: 6. Germline V CDR1 and CDR2: MNHNY, SVGAGI (reference sequence). CDR3 nucleotide sequence: TGTGCCAGCAGTTACCTCGGGACAGGTTACTCCTACGAGCAGTACTTC. Its protein is CASSYLGTGYSYEQYF.

The chain joins TRBV6-2 or TRBV6-3 to TRBJ2-7; tentatively, D is TRBD2 (5 bases). The CDR3 has 12 amino acids. The ends were cut back, 4 bases at V and 2 bases at J, with 6 bases in the middle. Germline assignment: CDR1 MNHEY and CDR2 SVGEGT. The CDR3 loop reads CASSFGAYEQYF. The CDR3 DNA sequence: TGTGCCAGCAGTTTCGGGGCCTACGAGCAGTACTTC.

The chain has TRBV6-5 and TRBJ2-3; 11 bases line up with TRBD2. The CDR3 consists of 15 residues. V gave up 5 bases and J gave up 1 base; unmatched junction bases: 2. Germline values: CDR1 MNHEY, CDR2 SVGAGI. CDR3 region: CASSRGLAGTDTQYF. CDR3 nucleotide sequence: TGTGCCAGCAGTCGGGGACTAGCGGGCACAGATACGCAGTATTTT.

The chain couples TRBV3-1 (or the pseudogene TRBV3-2) to TRBJ2-7; 8 nucleotides line up with TRBD2. After removal of 4 bases from V and 3 bases from J, the junction contained 5 bases not matched to a gene. Germline values: CDR1 LGHDT, CDR2 YNNKEL (reference sequence). The CDR3 extends over 14 amino acids. The DNA of the CDR3 is TGTGCCAGCAGCCCCAATAGCGGGGACTACGAGCAGTACTTC. Its protein product is CASSPNSGDYEQYF.

This clone appeared a single time. CDR3 DNA: TGTGCCAGCAGCATAGGACTAGCGGGTATGACAGATACGCAGTATTTT. This encodes CASSIGLAGMTDTQYF. The V and J genes are TRBV5-4 and TRBJ2-3; 11 positions match TRBD2. V shed 4 bases, J shed 3 bases, and the junction held 7 bases outside the gene matches. CDR1 and CDR2 from the germline V gene are SGHNT and YYREEE (reference sequence). This CDR3 comprises 16 residues.

V is TRBV3-1 (or the pseudogene TRBV3-2) and J is TRBJ2-7; 7 bases agree with TRBD2. Germline assignment: CDR1 LGHDT and CDR2 YNNKEL (reference sequence). This CDR3 comprises 15 residues. Trimming removed 1 base from V and 7 bases from J; junction bases left unmatched: 10. CDR3 in amino acids: CASSQVGGERGEQYF. The CDR3 region has the DNA TGTGCCAGCAGCCAAGTGGGGGGGGAACGAGGGGAGCAGTACTTC.

The rearrangement joins TRBV4-1 to TRBJ2-2; D call uncertain. Trimming cost V 1 base and J 1 base, with 16 bases left between them. The CDR3 totals 18 residues. Germline CDR1 is MGHRA and CDR2 is YSYEKL. The CDR3 loop is CASSQAQWVGRNTGELFF. Written as DNA, the CDR3 is TGCGCCAGCAGCCAAGCCCAGTGGGTGGGCAGGAACACCGGGGAGCTGTTTTTT.

This clone was picked up a small number of times. V is TRBV6-2 or TRBV6-3 and J is TRBJ1-5; D unclear. Germline CDR1 and CDR2: MNHEY and SVGEGT. The germline V and J ends were trimmed by 3 bases and 2 bases, with 8 bases remaining between them. CDR3 size: 14 residues. The CDR3 nucleotides read TGTGCCAGCAGTTATGAGAGGGGCAATCAGCCCCAGCATTTT. This codes for CASSYERGNQPQHF.

This chain connects TRBV6-5 to TRBJ2-3; D possibly corresponds to TRBD2 (5 bases). This CDR3 has 15 residues. Germline values: CDR1 MNHEY, CDR2 SVGAGI. V dropped 3 bases and J dropped 2 bases, with 12 bases sitting between them. The CDR3: CASSYSGVYTDTQYF. The CDR3 DNA is TGTGCCAGCAGTTATTCCGGGGTATACACAGATACGCAGTATTTT.

V gene TRBV4-1 combines with J gene TRBJ1-4; 10 bases agree with TRBD1. The V gene end was trimmed by 5 bases and the J gene end by 8 bases; junction bases not matched to a gene: 8. CDR3 size: 15 residues. Per germline, CDR1 MGHRA and CDR2 YSYEKL. For the CDR3, the DNA is TGCGCCAGCAGCGATACGGGGACAGGGGAGGAAAAACTGTTTTTT. Translating gives CASSDTGTGEEKLFF.

The rearrangement links TRBV6-5 to TRBJ1-2; the D gene is possibly TRBD1 (5 bases). V was shortened by 2 bases and J by 8 bases, with 18 bases between the two germline ends. CDR1 and CDR2 (germline): MNHEY, SVGAGI. The CDR3 totals 15 residues. This CDR3 is CASSYATGAGGGYTF. Written as DNA, the CDR3 is TGTGCCAGCAGTTACGCGACTGGGGCCGGGGGGGGCTACACCTTC.

This clone was counted ten times or more. The chain employs TRBV7-9 and TRBJ1-3, with unresolved D. CDR1 and CDR2 from the germline V gene are SEHNR and FQNEAQ (reference sequence). This CDR3 has 17 amino acids. Trimming removed 6 bases from V and 0 bases from J, with 18 bases in between. Here the CDR3 reads CASSPKFRLSSGNTIYF. CDR3 sequence (DNA): TGTGCCAGCAGTCCCAAATTCCGACTGAGCTCTGGAAACACCATATATTTT. The variable domain in full, with the rest retrieved from reference TRBV7-9 and TRBJ1-3, is DTGVSQNPRHKITKRGQNVTFRCDPISEHNRLYWYRQTLGQGPEFLTYFQNEAQLEKSRLLSDRFSAERPKGSFSTLEIQRTEQGDSAMYLCASSPKFRLSSGNTIYFGEGSWLTVV.

The chain is built from TRBV25-1 and TRBJ1-2, with D uncertain. Trimming stripped 2 bases from V and 7 bases from J, with 8 bases between. The CDR3 has 12 amino acids. Germline V gives CDR1 MGHDK, CDR2 SYGVNS. CDR3 sequence (DNA): TGTGCCAGCAGTGAACCCCTCCGTGGCTACACCTTC. It is translated as CASSEPLRGYTF.

This chain uses TRBV19 with TRBJ1-5, with D hard to call. Looked up from germline, CDR1 is LNHDA and CDR2 is SQIVND (reference sequence). This CDR3 has 13 residues. V shed 3 bases and J shed 7 bases, with 10 bases lying between them. CDR3 in DNA: TGTGCCAGTAGTATGGTGGAGGGACAGCCCCAGCATTTT. Amino acids: CASSMVEGQPQHF.

The chain has TRBV6-5 and TRBJ1-5, with D maybe TRBD1 (5 bases). CDR1 is MNHEY, CDR2 SVGAGI, per germline. Trimming left V 8 bases short and J 7 bases short, with 21 bases between. The CDR3 spans 15 residues. CDR3 protein: CASSLGGRLNQPQHF. CDR3 nucleotides: TGTGCCAGCTCGTTGGGGGGACGTTTGAACCAGCCCCAGCATTTT.

This chain uses TRBV6-5 with TRBJ1-2; D ambiguous. The ends were cut back, 5 bases at V and 3 bases at J, with 10 bases in the middle. Germline V CDR1 and CDR2: MNHEY, SVGAGI. The CDR3 is 13 amino acids. The CDR3 protein is CASSMTAHYGYTF. The DNA of the CDR3 is TGTGCCAGCAGTATGACTGCACACTATGGCTACACCTTC.

V usage is TRBV7-8 and J usage is TRBJ1-4, with D unresolved. V was cut by 0 bases and J by 7 bases, with 9 bases left in between. Per germline, CDR1 SGHVS and CDR2 FQNEAQ. The CDR3 loop spans 14 amino acids. The CDR3 loop reads CASSLAGEGEKLFF. The CDR3 nucleotides are TGTGCCAGCAGCTTAGCTGGGGAGGGTGAAAAACTGTTTTTT.

The gene calls are TRBV4-1 and TRBJ1-6, with D possibly matching TRBD1 (5 bases). Trimming pared 1 base from V and 7 bases from J, leaving 14 bases between. CDR1 and CDR2 from the germline V gene are MGHRA and YSYEKL. The CDR3 consists of 16 residues. CDR3 protein: CASSQGVAGQNSPLHF. The CDR3 coding sequence is TGCGCCAGCAGCCAAGGAGTGGCAGGGCAGAATTCACCCCTCCACTTT.